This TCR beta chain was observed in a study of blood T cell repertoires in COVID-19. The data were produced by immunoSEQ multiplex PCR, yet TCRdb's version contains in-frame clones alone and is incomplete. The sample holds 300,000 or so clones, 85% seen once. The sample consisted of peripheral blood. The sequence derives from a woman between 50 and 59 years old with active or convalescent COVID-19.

CDR3 amino acids: CASSTEGNTEAFF. The CDR3 bases are TGCGCCAGCAGCACGGAGGGGAACACTGAAGCTTTCTTT. The V call is TRBV5-1, the J call TRBJ1-1; D not certain. CDR3 length: 13 amino acids. The ends were cut back, 4 bases at V and 1 base at J, with 8 bases in the middle. Germline V lookup: CDR1 SGHRS, CDR2 YFSETQ.